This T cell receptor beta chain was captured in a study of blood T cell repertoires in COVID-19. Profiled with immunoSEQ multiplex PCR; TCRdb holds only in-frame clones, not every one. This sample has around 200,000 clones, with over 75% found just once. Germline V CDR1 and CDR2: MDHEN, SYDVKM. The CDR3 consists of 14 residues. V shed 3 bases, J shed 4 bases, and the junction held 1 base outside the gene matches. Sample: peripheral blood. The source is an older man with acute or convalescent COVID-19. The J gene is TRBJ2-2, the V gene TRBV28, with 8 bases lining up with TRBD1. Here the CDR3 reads CASSFTGGTGELFF. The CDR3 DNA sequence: TGTGCCAGCAGTTTTACAGGGGGCACCGGGGAGCTGTTTTTT.